This T cell receptor (beta chain) emerged from a study of blood T cells in healthy people across ages. Study as a whole: About one barcoded beta molecule per two T cells was captured by template switching.

Then a second PCR, running roughly 7 to 11 cycles, was carried out with a sample-barcoded 5' primer and a J-beta primer mix. Unique molecular identifiers of 12 random nucleotides labeled each cDNA. TCRdb used MiXCR to reprocess the 5' RACE reads, holding one entry per CDR3 protein. This table holds some 760,000 distinct CDR3 sequences, just under 25% found once. V lost 1 base, J lost 4 bases, and 13 bases lay in between. The CDR3 length is 15 residues. Germline V gene sequence: CDR1 SGHVS, CDR2 FNYEAQ. Healthy Caucasian individuals from Russia aged about 6 to 100 were enrolled as donors. The same specimen was also included in a second study, on T cells of mothers and their children.

The sequence was obtained from a boy between 10 and 17 years old in good health. This sequence joins TRBV7-6 and TRBJ2-5; D is unresolved. The sequenced sample consisted of blood. The CDR3 spells CASSLGPEKTETQYF. CDR3 nucleotide sequence: TGTGCCAGCAGCTTAGGACCGGAGAAAACAGAGACCCAGTACTTC. The variable domain in full, completed from reference TRBV7-6 and TRBJ2-5, reads GAGVSQSPRYKVTKRGQDVALRCDPISGHVSLYWYRQALGQGPEFLTYFNYEAQQDKSGLPNDRFSAERPEGSISTLTIQRTEQRDSAMYRCASSLGPEKTETQYFGPGTRLLVL.